By frequency in the sample, the clone carrying this T cell receptor (beta chain) is medium-sized. Its antigen is still unknown. MiXCR was run by TCRdb on the reads, yielding one entry per CDR3 protein. The sample includes about 4,000 distinct CDR3 sequences, approximately 20% of them seen just once. This entry is derived from a study of lung T cells in sarcoidosis with Löfgren's syndrome. As for the study in general: Analyses focused on Löfgren's syndrome patients.

Notes on the study in general: Sarcoidosis antigen recognition was only suggested, antigen unidentified.

The clonotype comes from a human donor with sarcoidosis (Löfgren's syndrome or another form), or a control subject (not recorded which). The sequenced material came from CD4+ T cells from bronchoalveolar lavage.

The CDR3 region has the DNA TGTGCCAGCAGCGCGGGGAGAGATAATTCACCCCTCCACTTT. This gives the protein CASSAGRDNSPLHF. The chain joins TRBV7-9 to TRBJ1-6; D is unclear. This CDR3 comprises 14 residues. Trimming pared 5 bases from V and 5 bases from J, leaving 10 bases between. CDR1 and CDR2 (germline): SEHNR, FQNEAQ (reference sequence). The entire variable domain, with the rest obtained from reference TRBV7-9 and TRBJ1-6, is as follows: DTGVSQNPRHKITKRGQNVTFRCDPISEHNRLYWYRQTLGQGPEFLTYFQNEAQLEKSRLLSDRFSAERPKGSFSTLEIQRTEQGDSAMYLCASSAGRDNSPLHFGNGTRLTVT.